Listed below are T cell receptor beta chains from one sample, sequenced in a study of blood T cell repertoires in COVID-19. TCRdb's copy holds only in-frame clones and misses some; the assay was immunoSEQ multiplex PCR. Here the sample spans over 95,000 clones, 81% being singletons. Sequencing used peripheral blood. These receptors originate from a man in his fifties or sixties with acute or convalescent COVID-19. CDR3s include the opening cysteine and the closing phenylalanine or tryptophan. Fields, in order: V gene, J gene, clone size, D gene, CDR3 protein, CDR3 DNA. The D gene is left open where the match is weak. The size of a clone is reported for some rows only, either as once, few or many, or as a class for expanded clones.

TRBV23-1	TRBJ2-6	NA	NA	CASPPPRGARGANVLTF	TGCGCCAGTCCCCCCCCCAGGGGGGCGCGTGGGGCCAACGTCCTGACTTTC
TRBV29-1	TRBJ2-3	NA	NA	CSAMEGALDTQYF	TGCAGCGCTATGGAGGGGGCCTTAGATACGCAGTATTTT
TRBV19	TRBJ1-6	NA	NA	CASSMIGSTGNSPLHF	TGTGCCAGTAGTATGATTGGTTCGACTGGAAATTCACCCCTCCACTTT
TRBV3-1/TRBV3-2	TRBJ2-3	NA	TRBD2	CASSQDRSGGPDTQYF	TGTGCCAGCAGCCAAGATCGAAGCGGGGGGCCAGATACGCAGTATTTT
TRBV2	TRBJ2-1	NA	NA	CASRKRSGQGSYNEQFF	TGTGCCAGCAGGAAAAGGAGTGGGCAGGGATCCTACAATGAGCAGTTCTTC
TRBV6-5	TRBJ1-5	NA	NA	CASSHGERNQPQHF	TGTGCCAGCAGTCATGGGGAGCGCAATCAGCCCCAGCATTTT
TRBV7-6	TRBJ2-3	NA	TRBD2	CASSPTSGGLLTDTQYF	TGTGCCAGCAGTCCAACTAGCGGGGGGCTACTCACAGATACGCAGTATTTT
TRBV11-2	TRBJ1-1	once	NA	CASSFWRNTEAFF	TGTGCCAGCAGCTTTTGGAGGAACACTGAAGCTTTCTTT
TRBV7-8	TRBJ2-7	NA	TRBD2	CASSLLGSGGYEQYF	TGTGCCAGCAGCTTATTGGGTAGCGGGGGGTACGAGCAGTACTTC
TRBV2	TRBJ1-5	NA	NA	CASTTDSIYSNQPQHF	TGTGCCAGCACCACGGACAGCATCTATAGCAATCAGCCCCAGCATTTT
TRBV10-3	TRBJ1-6	NA	NA	CAISDRGNSPLHF	TGTGCCATCAGTGATAGAGGGAATTCACCCCTCCACTTT
TRBV5-1	TRBJ1-5	NA	TRBD1	CASSLTGDQPQHF	TGCGCCAGCAGCTTGACAGGGGATCAGCCCCAGCATTTT
TRBV5-1	TRBJ2-7	NA	NA	CASSLVPGSSYEQYF	TGCGCCAGCAGCTTGGTGCCGGGTAGCTCCTACGAGCAGTACTTC
TRBV2	TRBJ2-1	few	TRBD1	CASSGGTGPGNEQFF	TGTGCCAGCAGTGGGGGGACAGGCCCCGGCAATGAGCAGTTCTTC
TRBV10-2	TRBJ1-2	NA	TRBD1	CASRGTDYGYTF	TGCGCCAGCAGAGGGACAGACTATGGCTACACCTTC
TRBV5-1	TRBJ1-2	NA	TRBD1	CASSLEGQGPGGYTF	TGCGCCAGCAGCTTGGAGGGACAGGGGCCTGGGGGCTACACCTTC
TRBV7-3	TRBJ1-1	NA	NA	CASSRQPNTEAFF	TGTGCCAGCAGTCGACAGCCGAACACTGAAGCTTTCTTT
TRBV9	TRBJ1-1	NA	NA	CASSLGGGNTEAFF	TGTGCCAGCAGCCTCGGCGGGGGAAACACTGAAGCTTTCTTT
TRBV6-5	TRBJ1-2	few	TRBD1	CASSFEQGNGYTF	TGTGCCAGCAGTTTCGAACAGGGGAATGGCTACACCTTC
TRBV7-3	TRBJ2-3	NA	NA	CASSLVGGPDTQYF	TGTGCCAGCAGCTTAGTGGGGGGGCCGGATACGCAGTATTTT
TRBV5-5	TRBJ1-3	NA	NA	CASSAGPDDTIYF	TGTGCCAGCAGCGCGGGCCCCGATGACACCATATATTTT
TRBV19	TRBJ2-6	NA	NA	CASSFPGAGANVLTF	TGTGCCAGTAGTTTTCCGGGGGCTGGGGCCAACGTCCTGACTTTC
TRBV5-1	TRBJ1-5	NA	TRBD1	CASSLGQGDQPQHF	TGCGCCAGCAGCCTAGGACAGGGGGATCAGCCCCAGCATTTT
TRBV18	TRBJ2-7	NA	NA	CASSTGSTYEQYF	TGTGCCAGCTCAACCGGGTCTACCTACGAGCAGTACTTC
TRBV2	TRBJ1-2	NA	TRBD1	CASSGPTGGHGYTF	TGTGCCAGCAGTGGTCCTACAGGGGGCCATGGCTACACCTTC
TRBV29-1	TRBJ2-6	NA	NA	CSVSGSGAGANVLTF	TGCAGCGTCTCCGGGTCAGGGGCTGGGGCCAACGTCCTGACTTTC
TRBV6-4	TRBJ1-3	NA	NA	CASIETFSGNTIYF	TGTGCCAGCATCGAAACTTTCTCTGGAAACACCATATATTTT
TRBV28	TRBJ1-1	NA	NA	CASSWRTGKNTEAFF	TGTGCCAGCAGTTGGAGGACCGGCAAGAACACTGAAGCTTTCTTT
TRBV11-1	TRBJ2-1	NA	TRBD2	CASSLGRGGSPEQFF	TGTGCCAGCAGCTTAGGGAGGGGAGGGTCACCTGAGCAGTTCTTC
TRBV4-2	TRBJ2-1	NA	TRBD2	CASSQDTTSGGYNEQFF	TGTGCCAGCAGCCAAGATACAACGAGCGGGGGCTACAATGAGCAGTTCTTC
TRBV11-1	TRBJ2-5	NA	NA	CASSLGRAETQYF	TGTGCCAGCAGCTTAGGCAGGGCGGAGACCCAGTACTTC
TRBV5-1	TRBJ2-7	NA	NA	CASSLEQGYEQYF	TGCGCCAGCAGCTTGGAACAGGGCTACGAGCAGTACTTC
TRBV2	TRBJ1-1	NA	TRBD1	CASRGQGNTEAFF	TGTGCCAGCAGGGGACAGGGGAACACTGAAGCTTTCTTT
TRBV5-1	TRBJ2-1	NA	TRBD2	CASSFSTSGGNNEQFF	TGCGCCAGCAGCTTCTCTACTAGCGGGGGGAATAATGAGCAGTTCTTC
TRBV9	TRBJ1-3	few	TRBD1	CASSVGQGAGNTIYF	TGTGCCAGCAGCGTAGGACAGGGGGCCGGAAACACCATATATTTT
TRBV3-1/TRBV3-2	TRBJ1-3	NA	NA	CASSGQTHLSGNTIYF	TGTGCCAGCAGTGGCCAGACTCACCTCTCTGGAAACACCATATATTTT
TRBV6-5	TRBJ2-3	NA	NA	CASSLRTDSGDTQYF	TGTGCCAGCAGTTTACGGACAGACTCGGGAGATACGCAGTATTTT
TRBV28	TRBJ1-6	NA	NA	CASRSNNSPLHF	TGTGCCAGCAGGAGTAATAATTCACCCCTCCACTTT
TRBV10-3	TRBJ2-3	NA	NA	CASREGADTQYF	TGTGCCAGCCGCGAGGGGGCAGATACGCAGTATTTT
TRBV6-2/TRBV6-3	TRBJ1-5	NA	NA	CASSYGQTSPQHF	TGTGCCAGCAGTTACGGACAAACCTCGCCCCAGCATTTT